The entry that follows covers one TCR beta chain sequence. Its antigen remains unidentified. A read error may be the cause here, since a much bigger clone is one base away. Receptors were amplified or captured by multiplex PCR. The sequencer was an Illumina HiSeq 4000. CDR3 regions were amplified by Arm-PCR with iRepertoire HTBI primers to construct TCR beta libraries. Gel purification was performed on PCR products prior to sequencing. The study's own analysis went as follows. Gene usage analysis of CDR3 amino acid clonotypes relied on the approximately 62 TRBV and 12 to 15 TRBJ segments identified across samples. COPE and FqMerger were used to merge filtered high-quality paired reads into contigs. BLAST was used to align contigs to IMGT TRBV, TRBD and TRBJ reference genes, and CDR3 was defined according to IMGT. Clonotypes above 0.1% frequency were classified as highly expanded clones. Repertoire diversity was measured by Shannon entropy, and V-J evenness by the Gini coefficient. Clonotypes shared by more than one individual were considered public. Starting from the raw public reads, TCRdb applied fastp trimming at Q25, assembled clones with MiXCR and retained in-frame beta chains. Records with the same CDR3 protein are collapsed into one entry carrying the most frequent genes and DNA. The V and J calls were determined by TCRdb, not by the authors. Across this sample there are about 470,000 distinct CDR3 sequences, with 15% seen only once. Roughly 17% of the sample rests with the top ten.

This specimen belongs to a study of regulatory T cells in long-lasting Graves disease (dated by TCRdb to the early 2020s). About the full investigation: Antithyroid drugs had been taken for less than 3 months by newly diagnosed Graves' disease patients. Peripheral blood TCR sequencing and RNA sequencing compared persistent Graves' disease patients with newly diagnosed Graves' disease patients. The study was registered as a clinical trial and conducted in China. A total of about 33 samples underwent TCR sequencing, from about 13 patients with persistent Graves' disease and approximately 20 patients with newly diagnosed Graves' disease.

What the authors observed across the whole study: The authors acknowledged the small sample size as a limitation that may reduce accuracy. Persistent Graves' disease patients showed lower TCR Shannon entropy and fewer highly expanded clones than newly diagnosed patients, suggesting clonal expansion. Sequencing and analysis were restricted to the TCR beta chain. Patients with persistent disease shared more public clonotypes (around 2,700) than newly diagnosed patients did (966). Peripheral blood alone was examined, since thyroid tissue, which constituted the primary lesion, could not be accessed.

Read against the paper, the sample's time point label means: newly diagnosed GD, antithyroid drugs for less than 3 months. For both TCR sequencing and RNA sequencing, RNA was extracted from PBMCs in TRIzol. Graves' disease was diagnosed according to American Thyroid Association guidelines. Patients for the study were recruited at an endocrinology department in Xi'an, China. From each patient, 7.5 to 10 milliliters of peripheral blood was collected into an EDTA anticoagulant tube. Ficoll Paque Plus density gradient separation was used to isolate PBMCs, and no additional T cell sorting was done. RNA quality was checked with an Agilent 2100 Bioanalyzer and agarose gel, and concentration with a NanoDrop 2000. The sample was also reused in another study, on T cells in Graves' hyperthyroidism and ophthalmopathy. The second paper further reports: Stable Graves' hyperthyroidism was defined as no progression to ophthalmopathy during 18 months of follow-up. The hyperthyroidism patients were between 18 and 65 years old and newly diagnosed, with a disease duration of less than 2 months. Exclusion was applied to patients with uncontrolled infections, other autoimmune diseases, pregnancy or lactation. Clinical symptoms, serum thyroxine and TRAb, thyroid ultrasound, and orbital computed tomography formed the basis for the diagnoses. For the first round of RT-PCR on the TCR CDR3, the HTBI primer set was used together with the Qiagen OneStep RT-PCR kit. Most expanded thyroid clonotypes (frequency above 0.001) were also detected in blood, suggesting blood repertoires may reflect thyroid immune responses. A 13 V-J signature model separated ophthalmopathy from stable hyperthyroidism, with over 85% sensitivity and about 81% specificity in cross-validation and 80%/75% in testing. During validation, the model predicted progression to ophthalmopathy a median of about 6.5 months ahead of onset, with around 70% sensitivity and 72% to 85% specificity. TCR V-J signatures able to tell the groups apart were searched for in a discovery cohort of more than 90 patients, of whom around 42 had Graves' ophthalmopathy and around 56 had stable Graves' hyperthyroidism. An independent validation cohort of some 18 hyperthyroidism patients and about 16 patients who later progressed to ophthalmopathy tested prospective prediction of ophthalmopathy. The 85 to 100 discovery patients were randomly split 7:3 into training and test sets. The study also compared thyroid tissue and blood T-cell repertoires from over 5 Graves' hyperthyroidism patients. After blood sampling, hyperthyroidism patients were treated with methimazole at a starting dose of 30 mg daily, and ophthalmopathy patients were treated with high-dose intravenous methylprednisolone. A second multiplex PCR round built the libraries, followed by size selection and purification. Paired-end sequencing of the libraries was performed with 100 bp reads on an Illumina HiSeq2000. SOAPnuke was used to process the raw data, throwing out any read that contained adapters or uncalled bases, had a mean Phred below 15, or lacked an exact constant-primer or identifier match. COPE v1.2.5 was used to merge high-quality paired reads, and clonotypes were defined as unique nucleotide sequences. MiTCR v1.1 was used to align clonotypes to the IMGT TRBV, TRBD and TRBJ reference segments. The analysis included only V-J combinations with a frequency above 0.0001, which together covered about 99% of the repertoires. A TCS score was defined as the ratio of F50 (clonal expansion) to E x V (chaos), with BLOSUM62-based TCRdist applied between CDR3 peptides within each V-J. Welch's t-statistics and random forest reduced 500 to 650 V-J features to about 13, which were used in a naive Bayes classifier (R e1071). Sample size was not statistically predetermined, and blinding of investigators to group allocation was not performed. According to the paper, TCR Vbeta CDR3 sequencing was carried out on over 130 peripheral blood samples, which came from under 50 ophthalmopathy, around 74 hyperthyroidism and approximately 17 progressor patients.

Sequencing was performed on peripheral blood mononuclear cells (PBMCs), taken at new diagnosis, from a patient treated with antithyroid drugs. This TCR was sampled from a woman aged 25 to 39 with Graves disease. Donor details come from another sample of the same person, matched by shared clones.

The CDR3 reads CASRTRTGTTNTGELFF. The DNA sequence is as follows: TGTGCCAGCCGCACCCGTACAGGGACCACGAACACCGGGGAGCTGTTTTTT. Recombination joined TRBV7-3 with TRBJ2-2; the D gene is possibly TRBD1, with 6 bases matching. V is cut by 8 bases and J by 0 bases, and the space between the germline ends is 19 bases. From a lookup of the germline V gene, CDR1 and CDR2 are SGHTA and FQGTGA. The CDR3 runs 17 amino acids, cysteine and phenylalanine included. Only the CDR3 portion is preserved as DNA: 51 bases, with reading frame beginning at the first base.